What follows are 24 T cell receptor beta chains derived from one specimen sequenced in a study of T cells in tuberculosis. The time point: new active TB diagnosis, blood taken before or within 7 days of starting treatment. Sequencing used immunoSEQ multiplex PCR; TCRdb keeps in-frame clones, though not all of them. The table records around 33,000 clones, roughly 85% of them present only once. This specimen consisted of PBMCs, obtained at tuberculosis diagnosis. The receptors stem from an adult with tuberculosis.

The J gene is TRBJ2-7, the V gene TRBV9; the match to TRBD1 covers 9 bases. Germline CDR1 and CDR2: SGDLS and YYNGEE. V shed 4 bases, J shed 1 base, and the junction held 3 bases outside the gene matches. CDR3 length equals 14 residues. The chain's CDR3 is CASSLGQGSYEQYF. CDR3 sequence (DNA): TGTGCCAGCAGCCTAGGACAGGGGTCCTACGAGCAGTACTTC.

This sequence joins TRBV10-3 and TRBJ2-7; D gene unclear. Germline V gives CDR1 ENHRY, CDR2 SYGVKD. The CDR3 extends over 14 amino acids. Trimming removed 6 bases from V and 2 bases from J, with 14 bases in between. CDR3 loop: CAISHLLLTYEQYF. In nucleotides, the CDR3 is TGTGCCATCAGCCATTTACTGCTAACCTACGAGCAGTACTTC.

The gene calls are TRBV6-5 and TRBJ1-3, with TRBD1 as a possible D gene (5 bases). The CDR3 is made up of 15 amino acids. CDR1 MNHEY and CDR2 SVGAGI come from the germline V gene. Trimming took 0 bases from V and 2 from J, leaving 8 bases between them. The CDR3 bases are TGTGCCAGCAGTTACTCCAGGGTTACTGGAAACACCATATATTTT. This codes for CASSYSRVTGNTIYF.

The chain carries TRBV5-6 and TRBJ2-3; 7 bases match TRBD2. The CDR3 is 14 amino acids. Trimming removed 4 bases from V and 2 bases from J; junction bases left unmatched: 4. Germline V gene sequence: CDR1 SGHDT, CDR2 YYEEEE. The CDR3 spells CASSTGTITDTQYF. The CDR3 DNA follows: TGTGCCAGCAGCACGGGGACTATCACAGATACGCAGTATTTT. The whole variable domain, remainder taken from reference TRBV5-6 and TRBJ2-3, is DAGVTQSPTHLIKTRGQQVTLRCSPKSGHDTVSWYQQALGQGPQFIFQYYEEEERQRGNFPDRFSGHQFPNYSSELNVNALLLGDSALYLCASSTGTITDTQYFGPGTRLTVL.

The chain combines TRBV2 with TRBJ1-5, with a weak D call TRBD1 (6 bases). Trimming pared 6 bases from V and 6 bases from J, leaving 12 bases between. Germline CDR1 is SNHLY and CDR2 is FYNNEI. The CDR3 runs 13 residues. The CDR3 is CASRQGVVQPQHF. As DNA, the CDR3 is TGTGCCAGCAGACAGGGTGTAGTTCAGCCCCAGCATTTT.

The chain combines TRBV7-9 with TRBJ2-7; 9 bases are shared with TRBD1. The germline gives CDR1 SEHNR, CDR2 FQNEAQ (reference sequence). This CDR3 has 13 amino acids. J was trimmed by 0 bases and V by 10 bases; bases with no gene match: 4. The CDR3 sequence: CATGDRASYEQYF. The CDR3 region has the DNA TGTGCCACCGGGGACAGGGCCTCCTACGAGCAGTACTTC.

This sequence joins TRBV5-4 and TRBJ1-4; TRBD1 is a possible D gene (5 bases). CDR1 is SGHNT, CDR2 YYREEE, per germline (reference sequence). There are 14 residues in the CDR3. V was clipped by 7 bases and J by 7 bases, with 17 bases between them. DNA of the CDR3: TGTGCCAGCTGCATCGGGGGGGGTCTTGAAAAACTGTTTTTT. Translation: CASCIGGGLEKLFF.

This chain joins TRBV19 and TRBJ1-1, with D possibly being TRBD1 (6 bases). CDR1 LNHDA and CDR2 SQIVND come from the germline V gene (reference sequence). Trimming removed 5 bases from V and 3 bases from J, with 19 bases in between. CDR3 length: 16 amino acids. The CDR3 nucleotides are TGTGCCAGTAGTTCCCCCAGGGGAAGGAGTTACACTGAAGCTTTCTTT. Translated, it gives CASSSPRGRSYTEAFF.

In DNA form, the CDR3 reads TGCGCCAGCAGCCAGGGGGGGTTTGGTTCACCCCTCCACTTT. It specifies CASSQGGFGSPLHF. The chain uses TRBV4-1 and TRBJ1-6, with a weak D call TRBD1 (5 bases). CDR3 length equals 14 residues. V gave up 3 bases and J gave up 9 bases, with 12 bases separating them. Germline CDR1 MGHRA, CDR2 YSYEKL.

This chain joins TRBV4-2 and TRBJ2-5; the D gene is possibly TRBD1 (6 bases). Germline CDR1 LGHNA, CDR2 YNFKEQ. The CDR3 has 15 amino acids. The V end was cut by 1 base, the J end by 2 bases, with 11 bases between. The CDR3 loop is CASSQGAGAQETQYF. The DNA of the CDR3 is TGTGCCAGCAGCCAAGGAGCAGGGGCACAAGAGACCCAGTACTTC.

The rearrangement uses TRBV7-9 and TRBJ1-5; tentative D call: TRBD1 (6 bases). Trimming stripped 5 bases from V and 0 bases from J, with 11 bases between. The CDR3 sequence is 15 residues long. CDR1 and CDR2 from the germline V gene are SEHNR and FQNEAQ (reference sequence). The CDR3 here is CASSHEGGSNQPQHF. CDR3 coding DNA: TGTGCCAGCAGCCACGAAGGGGGTAGCAATCAGCCCCAGCATTTT.

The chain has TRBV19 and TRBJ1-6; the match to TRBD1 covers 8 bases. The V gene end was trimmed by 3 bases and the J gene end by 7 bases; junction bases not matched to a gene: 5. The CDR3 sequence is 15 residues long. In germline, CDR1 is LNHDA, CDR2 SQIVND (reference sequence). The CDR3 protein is CASSISGGRNSPLHF. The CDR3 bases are TGTGCCAGTAGTATTTCAGGGGGCCGGAATTCACCCCTCCACTTT. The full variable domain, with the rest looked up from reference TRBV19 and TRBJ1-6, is DGGITQSPKYLFRKEGQNVTLSCEQNLNHDAMYWYRQDPGQGLRLIYYSQIVNDFQKGDIAEGYSVSREKKESFPLTVTSAQKNPTAFYLCASSISGGRNSPLHFGNGTRLTVT.

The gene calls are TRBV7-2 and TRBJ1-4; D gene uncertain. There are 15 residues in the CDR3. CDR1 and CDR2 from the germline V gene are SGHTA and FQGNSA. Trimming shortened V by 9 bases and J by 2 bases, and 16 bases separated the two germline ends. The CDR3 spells CASTRHGRTNEKLFF. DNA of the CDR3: TGTGCCAGTACGCGACACGGTAGGACTAATGAAAAACTGTTTTTT.

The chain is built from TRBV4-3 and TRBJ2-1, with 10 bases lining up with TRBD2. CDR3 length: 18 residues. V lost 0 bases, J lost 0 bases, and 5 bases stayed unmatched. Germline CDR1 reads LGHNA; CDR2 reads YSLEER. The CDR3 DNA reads TGCGCCAGCAGCCAAGATCGGCCTAGCGGGAGCTCCTACAATGAGCAGTTCTTC. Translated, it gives CASSQDRPSGSSYNEQFF.

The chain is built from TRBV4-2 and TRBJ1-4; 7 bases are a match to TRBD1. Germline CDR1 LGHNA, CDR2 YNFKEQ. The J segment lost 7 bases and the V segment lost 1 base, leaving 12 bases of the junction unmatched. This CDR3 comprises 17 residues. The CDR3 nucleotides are TGTGCCAGCAGCCAAGTGTTGACCGACAGGGACGGTGAAAAACTGTTTTTT. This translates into CASSQVLTDRDGEKLFF.

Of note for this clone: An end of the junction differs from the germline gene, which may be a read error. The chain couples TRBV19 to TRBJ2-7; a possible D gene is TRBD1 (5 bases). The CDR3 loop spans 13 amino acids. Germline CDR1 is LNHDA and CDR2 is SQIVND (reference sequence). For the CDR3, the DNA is TGTGCCAGTAGTACCCTTAGCCCAGGGCTTGTCTTCTTC. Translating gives CASSTLSPGLVFF.

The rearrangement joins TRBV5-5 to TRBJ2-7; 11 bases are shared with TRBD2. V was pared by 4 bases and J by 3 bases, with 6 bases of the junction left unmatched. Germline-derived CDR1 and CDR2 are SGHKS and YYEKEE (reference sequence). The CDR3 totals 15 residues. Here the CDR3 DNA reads TGTGCCAGCAGCCACGCTAGCGGGAGGATCTACGAGCAGTACTTC. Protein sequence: CASSHASGRIYEQYF.

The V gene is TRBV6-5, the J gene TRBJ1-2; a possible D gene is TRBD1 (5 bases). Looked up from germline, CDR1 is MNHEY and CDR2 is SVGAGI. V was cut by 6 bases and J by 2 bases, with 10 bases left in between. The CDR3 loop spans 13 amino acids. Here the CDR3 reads CASSTQGNYGYTF. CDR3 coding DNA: TGTGCCAGCAGCACTCAGGGCAACTATGGCTACACCTTC.

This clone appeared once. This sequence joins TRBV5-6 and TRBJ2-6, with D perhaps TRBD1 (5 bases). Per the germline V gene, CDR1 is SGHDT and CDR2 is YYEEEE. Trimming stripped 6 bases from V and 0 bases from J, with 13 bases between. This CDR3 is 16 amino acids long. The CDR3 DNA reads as TGTGCCAGCAACAGAGACAGTACCTCTGGGGCCAACGTCCTGACTTTC. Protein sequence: CASNRDSTSGANVLTF.

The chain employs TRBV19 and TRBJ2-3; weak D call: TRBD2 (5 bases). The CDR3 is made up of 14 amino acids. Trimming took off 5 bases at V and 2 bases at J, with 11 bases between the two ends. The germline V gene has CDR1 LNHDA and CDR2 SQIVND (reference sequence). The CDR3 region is CASSERAATDTQYF. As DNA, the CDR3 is TGTGCCAGTAGTGAGAGGGCAGCCACAGATACGCAGTATTTT.

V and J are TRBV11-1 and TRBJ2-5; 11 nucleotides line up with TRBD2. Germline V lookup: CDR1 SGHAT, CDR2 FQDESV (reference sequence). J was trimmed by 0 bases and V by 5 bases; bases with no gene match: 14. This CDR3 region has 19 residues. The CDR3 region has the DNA TGTGCCAGCAGCCGACTCGTCACTAGCGGGGGCCGAAACCAAGAGACCCAGTACTTC. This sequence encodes CASSRLVTSGGRNQETQYF.

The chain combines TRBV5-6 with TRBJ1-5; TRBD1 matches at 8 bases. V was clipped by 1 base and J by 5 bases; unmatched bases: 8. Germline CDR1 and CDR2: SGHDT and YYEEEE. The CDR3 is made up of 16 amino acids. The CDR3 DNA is TGTGCCAGCAGCTTGTTTTCTACAGGGGGTGATCAGCCCCAGCATTTT. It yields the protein CASSLFSTGGDQPQHF.

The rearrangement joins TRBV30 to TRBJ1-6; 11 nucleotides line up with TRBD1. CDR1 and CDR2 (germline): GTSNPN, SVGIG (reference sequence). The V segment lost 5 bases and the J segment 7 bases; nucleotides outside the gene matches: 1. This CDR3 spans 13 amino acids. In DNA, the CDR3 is TGTGCCTGGGGGACAGGGGGAAATTCACCCCTCCACTTT. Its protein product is CAWGTGGNSPLHF. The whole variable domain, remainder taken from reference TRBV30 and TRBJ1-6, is SQTIHQWPATLVQPVGSPLSLECTVEGTSNPNLYWYRQAAGRGLQLLFYSVGIGQISSEVPQNLSASRPQDRQFILSSKKLLLSDSGFYLCAWGTGGNSPLHFGNGTRLTVT.

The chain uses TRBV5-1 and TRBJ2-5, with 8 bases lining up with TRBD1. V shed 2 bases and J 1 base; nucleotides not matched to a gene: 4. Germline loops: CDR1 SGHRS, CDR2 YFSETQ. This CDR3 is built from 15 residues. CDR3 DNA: TGCGCCAGCAGCTTCCGGACAGGGTTCCAAGAGACCCAGTACTTC. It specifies CASSFRTGFQETQYF.